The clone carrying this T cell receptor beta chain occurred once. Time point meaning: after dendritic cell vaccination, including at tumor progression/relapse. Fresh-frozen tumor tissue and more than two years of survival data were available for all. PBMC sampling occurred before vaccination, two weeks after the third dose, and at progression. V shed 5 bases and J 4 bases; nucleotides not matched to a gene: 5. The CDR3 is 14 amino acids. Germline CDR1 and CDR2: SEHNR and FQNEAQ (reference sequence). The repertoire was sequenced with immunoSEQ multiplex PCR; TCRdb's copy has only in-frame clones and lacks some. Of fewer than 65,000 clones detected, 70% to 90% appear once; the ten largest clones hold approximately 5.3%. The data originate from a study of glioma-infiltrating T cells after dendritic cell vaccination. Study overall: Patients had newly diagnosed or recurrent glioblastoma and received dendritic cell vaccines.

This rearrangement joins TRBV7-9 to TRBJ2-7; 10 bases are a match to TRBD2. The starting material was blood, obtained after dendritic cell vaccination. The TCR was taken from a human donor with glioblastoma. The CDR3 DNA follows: TGTGCCAGCAGCACGAGCGGGAGGGGTTACGAGCAGTACTTC. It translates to CASSTSGRGYEQYF.